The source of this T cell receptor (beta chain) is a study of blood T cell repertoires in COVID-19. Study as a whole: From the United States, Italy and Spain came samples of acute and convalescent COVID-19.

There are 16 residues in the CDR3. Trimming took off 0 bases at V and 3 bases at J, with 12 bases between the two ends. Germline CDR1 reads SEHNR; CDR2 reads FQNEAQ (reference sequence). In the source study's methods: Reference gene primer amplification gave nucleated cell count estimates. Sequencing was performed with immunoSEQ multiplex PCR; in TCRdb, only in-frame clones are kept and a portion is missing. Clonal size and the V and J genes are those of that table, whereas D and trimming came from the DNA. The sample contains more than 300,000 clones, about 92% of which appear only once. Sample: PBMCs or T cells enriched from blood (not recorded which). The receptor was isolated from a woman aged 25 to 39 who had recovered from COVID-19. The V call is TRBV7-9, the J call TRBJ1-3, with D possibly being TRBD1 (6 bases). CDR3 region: CASSLAPGAHGNTIYF. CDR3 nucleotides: TGTGCCAGCAGCTTAGCTCCAGGGGCCCATGGAAACACCATATATTTT.